This T cell receptor beta chain is from a study of CD4+ T cells in melanoma. Whole-study findings and limits: CD8+ T cell, macrophage and B cell function reportedly correlated with neoantigen-specific CD4+ T cells. Reportedly, melanoma neoantigen-specific CD4+ T cells showed varied differentiation states.

The CDR3 covers 15 residues. Germline assignment: CDR1 SGHTA and CDR2 FQGNSA. V dropped 5 bases and J dropped 5 bases, with 16 bases sitting between them. This clone was picked up one time. The antigen is undetermined. Repertoires were generated with immunoSEQ multiplex PCR, while TCRdb's copy carries only in-frame clones and drops some. The sample carries more than 110,000 clones, about nine tenths recorded once. The chain links TRBV7-2 to TRBJ1-5; weak D call: TRBD1 (5 bases). This sequence originates from a human donor with melanoma. The CDR3 loop reads CASSPGAGMDQPQHF. The CDR3, as DNA: TGTGCCAGCAGCCCCGGGGCGGGGATGGATCAGCCCCAGCATTTT.